This T cell receptor (beta chain) derives from a study of regulatory T cells in long-lasting Graves disease. Study details: Antithyroid drug intake by newly diagnosed Graves' patients had lasted under 3 months.

According to the study, TCR beta libraries were built with iRepertoire HTBI primers and CDR3-region Arm-PCR. TCRdb processed the multiplex PCR reads anew with MiXCR; each CDR3 protein has one entry. The sample contains roughly 420,000 distinct CDR3 sequences, 15% to 20% of which appear only once. Germline V gene lookup returns CDR1 MNHEY and CDR2 SVGAGI. The ends lost 1 base at V and 7 bases at J; junction bases unmatched: 6. This CDR3 spans 15 amino acids. Sample time point: newly diagnosed GD, antithyroid drugs for less than 3 months. PBMC-extracted RNA yielded the TCR library. This clonotype was seen repeatedly, ten times or more. This sample also appeared in a second study, on T cells in Graves' hyperthyroidism and ophthalmopathy.

The clonotype comes from a woman under 30 with Graves disease. The V call is TRBV6-5, the J call TRBJ2-7; 11 nucleotides agree with TRBD1. The sequenced sample was peripheral blood mononuclear cells (PBMCs), obtained at new diagnosis, from a patient treated with antithyroid drugs. The CDR3 DNA follows: TGTGCCAGCAGTTACTTCGGACAGGGGGCGGGTGAGCAGTACTTC. Residues: CASSYFGQGAGEQYF.